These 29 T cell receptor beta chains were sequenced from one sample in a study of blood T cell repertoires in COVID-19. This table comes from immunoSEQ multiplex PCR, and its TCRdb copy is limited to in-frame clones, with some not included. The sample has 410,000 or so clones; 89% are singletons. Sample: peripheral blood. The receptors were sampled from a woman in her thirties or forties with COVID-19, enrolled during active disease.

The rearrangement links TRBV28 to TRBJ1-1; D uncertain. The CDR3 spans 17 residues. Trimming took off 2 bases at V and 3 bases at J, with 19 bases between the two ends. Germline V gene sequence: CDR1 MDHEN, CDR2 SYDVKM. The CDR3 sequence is CASSLLFRVGDYTEAFF. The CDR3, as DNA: TGTGCCAGCAGTTTACTCTTTAGGGTCGGGGATTACACTGAAGCTTTCTTT. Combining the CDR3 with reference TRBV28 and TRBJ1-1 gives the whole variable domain DVKVTQSSRYLVKRTGEKVFLECVQDMDHENMFWYRQDPGLGLRLIYFSYDVKMKEKGDIPEGYSVSREKKERFSLILESASTNQTSMYLCASSLLFRVGDYTEAFFGQGTRLTVV.

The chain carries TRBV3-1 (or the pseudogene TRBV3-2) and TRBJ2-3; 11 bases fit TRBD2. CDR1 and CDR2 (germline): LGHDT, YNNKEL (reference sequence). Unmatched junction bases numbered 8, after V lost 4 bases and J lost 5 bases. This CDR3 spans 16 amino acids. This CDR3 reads CASSRDLAGGQDTQYF. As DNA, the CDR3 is TGTGCCAGCAGCCGGGATTTAGCGGGAGGGCAAGATACGCAGTATTTT.

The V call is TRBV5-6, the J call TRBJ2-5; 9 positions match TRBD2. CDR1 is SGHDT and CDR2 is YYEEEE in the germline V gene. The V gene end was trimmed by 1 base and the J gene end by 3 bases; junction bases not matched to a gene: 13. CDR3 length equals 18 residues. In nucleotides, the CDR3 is TGTGCCAGCAGCTTGAGAGGCGGGGGGGTCCATTTGAAAGAGACCCAGTACTTC. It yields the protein CASSLRGGGVHLKETQYF.

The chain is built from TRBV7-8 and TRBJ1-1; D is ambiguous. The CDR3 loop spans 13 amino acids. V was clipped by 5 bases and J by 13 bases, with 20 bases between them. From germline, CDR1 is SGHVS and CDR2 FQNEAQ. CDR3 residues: CASSPGLTLKLFF. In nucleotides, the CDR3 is TGTGCCAGCAGCCCGGGGTTGACACTGAAGCTTTTCTTT.

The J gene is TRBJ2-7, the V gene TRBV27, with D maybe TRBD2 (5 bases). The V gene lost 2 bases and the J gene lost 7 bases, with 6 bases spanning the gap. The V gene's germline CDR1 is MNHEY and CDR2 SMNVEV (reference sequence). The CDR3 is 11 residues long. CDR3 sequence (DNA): TGTGCCAGCAGTTTACGGGGAGAGCAGTACTTC. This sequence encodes CASSLRGEQYF.

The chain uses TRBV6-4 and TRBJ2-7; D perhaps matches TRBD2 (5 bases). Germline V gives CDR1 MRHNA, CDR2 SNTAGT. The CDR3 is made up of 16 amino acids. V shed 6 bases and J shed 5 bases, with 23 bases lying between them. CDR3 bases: TGTGCCAGCAGGAAGTCGGTTCTTCTAGCCTTGCACGAGCAGTACTTC. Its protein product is CASRKSVLLALHEQYF.

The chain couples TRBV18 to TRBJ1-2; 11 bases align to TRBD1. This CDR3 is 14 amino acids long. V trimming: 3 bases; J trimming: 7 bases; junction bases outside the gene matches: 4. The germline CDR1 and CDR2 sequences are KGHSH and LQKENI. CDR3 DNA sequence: TGTGCCAGCTCACCGGACAGGGGGCAAGGTGGCTACACCTTC. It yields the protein CASSPDRGQGGYTF.

CDR3 nucleotide sequence: TGTGCCAGTAGTATCACTCCAACTAATGAAAAACTGTTTTTT. Its protein is CASSITPTNEKLFF. V is TRBV19 and J is TRBJ1-4; D unresolved. Germline CDR1 and CDR2: LNHDA and SQIVND (reference sequence). The CDR3 consists of 14 residues. Between the trimmed V and J ends, which lost 3 bases and 0 bases, there was a span of 5 bases.

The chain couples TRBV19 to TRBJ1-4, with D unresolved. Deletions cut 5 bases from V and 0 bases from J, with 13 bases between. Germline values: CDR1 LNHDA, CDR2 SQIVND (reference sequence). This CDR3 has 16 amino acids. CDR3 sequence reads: CASSLGDFATNEKLFF. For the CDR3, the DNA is TGTGCCAGTAGTCTCGGGGATTTTGCAACTAATGAAAAACTGTTTTTT.

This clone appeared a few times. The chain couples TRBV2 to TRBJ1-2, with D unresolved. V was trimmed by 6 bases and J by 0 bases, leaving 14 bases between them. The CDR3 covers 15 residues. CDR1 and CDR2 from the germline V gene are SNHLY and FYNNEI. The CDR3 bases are TGTGCCAGCAGCGAAAATGCAGGCTCTAACTATGGCTACACCTTC. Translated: CASSENAGSNYGYTF.

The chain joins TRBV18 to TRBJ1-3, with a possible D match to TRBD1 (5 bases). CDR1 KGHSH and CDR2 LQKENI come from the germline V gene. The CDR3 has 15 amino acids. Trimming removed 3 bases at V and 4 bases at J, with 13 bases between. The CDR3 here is CASSPSDGAGNTIYF. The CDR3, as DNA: TGTGCCAGCTCACCCTCCGATGGGGCCGGAAACACCATATATTTT.

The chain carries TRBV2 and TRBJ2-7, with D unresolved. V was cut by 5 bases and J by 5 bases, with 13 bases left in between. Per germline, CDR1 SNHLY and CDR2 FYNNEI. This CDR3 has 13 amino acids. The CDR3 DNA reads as TGTGCCAGCAGTTATGTCGTGGGCGACGAGCAGTACTTC. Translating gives CASSYVVGDEQYF.

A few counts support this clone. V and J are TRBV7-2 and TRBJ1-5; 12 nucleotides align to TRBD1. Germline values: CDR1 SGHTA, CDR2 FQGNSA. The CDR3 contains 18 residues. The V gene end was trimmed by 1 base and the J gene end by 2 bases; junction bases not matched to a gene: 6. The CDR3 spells CASSLEGTGGGGNQPQHF. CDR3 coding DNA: TGTGCCAGCAGCTTAGAAGGGACAGGGGGCGGGGGCAATCAGCCCCAGCATTTT.

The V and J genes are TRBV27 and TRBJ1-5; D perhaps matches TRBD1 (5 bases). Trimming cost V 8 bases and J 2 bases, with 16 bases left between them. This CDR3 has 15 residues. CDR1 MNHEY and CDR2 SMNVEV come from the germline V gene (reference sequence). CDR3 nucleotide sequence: TGTGCCAGCGGGTCAGGTTGGGGGGGCAATCAGCCCCAGCATTTT. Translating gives CASGSGWGGNQPQHF.

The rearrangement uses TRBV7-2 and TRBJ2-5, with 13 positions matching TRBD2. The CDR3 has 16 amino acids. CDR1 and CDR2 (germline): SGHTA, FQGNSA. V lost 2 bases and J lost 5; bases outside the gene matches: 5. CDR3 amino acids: CASSLSRTSGGETQYF. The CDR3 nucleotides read TGTGCCAGCAGCTTATCCCGGACTAGCGGGGGTGAGACCCAGTACTTC.

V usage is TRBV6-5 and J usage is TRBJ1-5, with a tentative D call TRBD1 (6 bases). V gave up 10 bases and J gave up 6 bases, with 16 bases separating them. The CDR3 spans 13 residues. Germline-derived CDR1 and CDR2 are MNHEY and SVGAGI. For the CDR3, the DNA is TGTGCCACCAACAGGGTCCCCGGTCAGCCCCAGCATTTT. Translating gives CATNRVPGQPQHF.

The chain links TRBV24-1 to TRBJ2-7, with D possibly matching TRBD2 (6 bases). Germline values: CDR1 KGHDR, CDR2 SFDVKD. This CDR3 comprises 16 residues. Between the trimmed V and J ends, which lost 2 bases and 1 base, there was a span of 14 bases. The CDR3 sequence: CATSDSTVEGSYEQYF. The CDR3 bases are TGTGCCACCAGTGATTCAACGGTGGAGGGATCCTACGAGCAGTACTTC.

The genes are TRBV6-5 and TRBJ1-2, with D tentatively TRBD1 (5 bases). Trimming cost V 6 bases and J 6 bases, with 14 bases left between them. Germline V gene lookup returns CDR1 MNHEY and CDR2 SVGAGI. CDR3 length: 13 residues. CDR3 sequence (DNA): TGTGCCAGCAGAGACGAGGGAGGGGATGGCTACACCTTC. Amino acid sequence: CASRDEGGDGYTF.

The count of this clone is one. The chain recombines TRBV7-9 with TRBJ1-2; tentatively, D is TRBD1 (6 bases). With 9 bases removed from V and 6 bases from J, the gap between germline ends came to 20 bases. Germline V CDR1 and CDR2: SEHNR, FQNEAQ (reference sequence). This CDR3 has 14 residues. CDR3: CASKHGGRRDGYTF. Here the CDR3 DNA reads TGTGCCAGTAAGCACGGGGGGCGCCGTGATGGCTACACCTTC.

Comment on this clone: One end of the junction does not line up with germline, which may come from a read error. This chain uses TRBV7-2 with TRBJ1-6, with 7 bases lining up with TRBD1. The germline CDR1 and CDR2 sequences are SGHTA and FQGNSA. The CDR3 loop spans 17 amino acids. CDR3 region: CASSVAPTGTASSPLHF. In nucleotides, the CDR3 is TGTGCCAGCAGCGTAGCTCCTACCGGGACAGCAAGTTCACCCCTCCACTTT.

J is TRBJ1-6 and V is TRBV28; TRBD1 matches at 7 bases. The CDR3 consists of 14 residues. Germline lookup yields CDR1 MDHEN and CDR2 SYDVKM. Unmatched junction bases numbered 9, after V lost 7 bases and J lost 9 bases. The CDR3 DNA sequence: TGTGCCAGCAATATCCGGGACAGAGGTTCACCCCTCCACTTT. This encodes CASNIRDRGSPLHF.

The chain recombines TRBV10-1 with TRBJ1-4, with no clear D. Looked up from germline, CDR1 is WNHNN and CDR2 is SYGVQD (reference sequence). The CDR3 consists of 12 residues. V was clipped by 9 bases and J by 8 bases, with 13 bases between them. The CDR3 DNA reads TGCGCCAGGGTCGTTAGTCGGGAAAAACTGTTTTTT. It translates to CARVVSREKLFF.

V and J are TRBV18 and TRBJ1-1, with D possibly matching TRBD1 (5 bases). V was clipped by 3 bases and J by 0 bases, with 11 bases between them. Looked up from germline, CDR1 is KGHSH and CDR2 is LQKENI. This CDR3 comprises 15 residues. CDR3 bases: TGTGCCAGCTCACCCGGGGGTAGAGTGAACACTGAAGCTTTCTTT. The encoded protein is CASSPGGRVNTEAFF.

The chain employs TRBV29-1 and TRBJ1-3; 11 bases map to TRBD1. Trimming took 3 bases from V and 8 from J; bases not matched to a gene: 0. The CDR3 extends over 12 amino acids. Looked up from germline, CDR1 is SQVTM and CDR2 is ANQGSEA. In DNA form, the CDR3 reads TGCAGCGTTGAGGGACAGGGGGACACCATATATTTT. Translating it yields CSVEGQGDTIYF.

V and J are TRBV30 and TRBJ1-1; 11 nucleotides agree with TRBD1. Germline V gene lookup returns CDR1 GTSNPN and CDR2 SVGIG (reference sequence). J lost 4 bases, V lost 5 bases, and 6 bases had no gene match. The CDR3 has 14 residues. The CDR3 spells CAWGQGARGTEAFF. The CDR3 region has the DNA TGTGCCTGGGGACAGGGGGCGCGGGGCACTGAAGCTTTCTTT.

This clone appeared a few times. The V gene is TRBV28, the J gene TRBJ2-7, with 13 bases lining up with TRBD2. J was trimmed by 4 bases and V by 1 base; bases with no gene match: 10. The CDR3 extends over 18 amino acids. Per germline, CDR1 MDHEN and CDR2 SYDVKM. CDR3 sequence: CASSLSLAGGPFRYEQYF. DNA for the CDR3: TGTGCCAGCAGTTTATCACTAGCGGGGGGGCCGTTCAGGTACGAGCAGTACTTC.

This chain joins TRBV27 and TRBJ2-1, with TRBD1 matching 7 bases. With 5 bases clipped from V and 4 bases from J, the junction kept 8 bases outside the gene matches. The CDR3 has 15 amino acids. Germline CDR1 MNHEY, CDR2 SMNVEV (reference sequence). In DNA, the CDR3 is TGTGCCAGCAGTCTCCGGGACAGTCTTTACAATGAGCAGTTCTTC. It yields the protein CASSLRDSLYNEQFF.

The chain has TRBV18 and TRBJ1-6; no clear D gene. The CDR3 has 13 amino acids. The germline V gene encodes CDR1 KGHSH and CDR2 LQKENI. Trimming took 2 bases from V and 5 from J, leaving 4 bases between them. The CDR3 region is CASSPSHNSPLHF. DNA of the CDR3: TGTGCCAGCTCACCAAGCCATAATTCACCCCTCCACTTT.

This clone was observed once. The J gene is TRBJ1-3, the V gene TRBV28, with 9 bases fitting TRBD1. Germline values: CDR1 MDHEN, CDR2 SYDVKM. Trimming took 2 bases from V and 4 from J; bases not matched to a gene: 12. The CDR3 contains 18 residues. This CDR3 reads CASSLTGQGYSLGNTIYF. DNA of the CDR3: TGTGCCAGCAGTTTAACGGGACAGGGATATTCTCTCGGAAACACCATATATTTT.